This T cell receptor (beta chain) originates from a study of a mutant IDH1 vaccine in newly diagnosed glioma. Indicated time point: week 11, during vaccination. Doses comprised 300 ug of mutant IDH1 20-mer peptide each, plus topical imiquimod. A note on this clone: Antigen unknown.

Trimming left V 5 bases short and J 4 bases short, with 13 bases between. The CDR3 runs 14 residues. The germline CDR1 and CDR2 sequences are WNHNN and SYGVQD (reference sequence). TCRdb's table, derived via immunoSEQ multiplex PCR, lists solely in-frame clones and lacks some. The sample records 50,000 or so clones, about 91% being singletons. The receptor's source is a man between 45 and 60 years old with glioma. This specimen consisted of PBMCs, obtained from a glioma patient whose treatment included an IDH1 peptide vaccine. The genes are TRBV10-1 and TRBJ2-3; D remains ambiguous. The CDR3 sequence is CASSPVVGADTQYF. DNA for the CDR3: TGCGCCAGCAGTCCTGTGGTTGGCGCAGATACGCAGTATTTT.